This T cell receptor beta chain is from a study of T cell responses to AZD1222 COVID-19 vaccine. The overall study: Researchers grouped second doses given at about 4 or about 12 weeks into one pool. General observations from the study: Spike-specific TCR breadth and depth rose after two AZD1222 doses.

Repertoires were generated with immunoSEQ multiplex PCR, while TCRdb's copy carries only in-frame clones and drops some. This sample has more than 95,000 clones, with 89% found just once. Details on this clone: The antigen remains unidentified.

The CDR3 contains 14 residues. Per germline, CDR1 SEHNR and CDR2 FQNEAQ (reference sequence). With 5 bases clipped from V and 14 bases from J, the junction kept 14 bases outside the gene matches. Sequenced here: peripheral blood, sampled on day 0 of AZD1222 vaccination. This chain links TRBV7-9 with TRBJ2-2, with 7 nucleotides matching TRBD1. This receptor was obtained from an adult in good health. The CDR3 loop reads CASSPVGTAPFLFF. The CDR3 nucleotides read TGTGCCAGCAGCCCAGTGGGGACAGCCCCTTTTCTGTTTTTT.